The clone carrying this T cell receptor beta chain was recorded many times. Its antigen is not known. CDR1 and CDR2 from the germline V gene are MNHNY and SVGAGI (reference sequence). V shed 6 bases and J shed 10 bases, with 21 bases lying between them. CDR3 length: 14 residues. From RNA transcripts, TCR beta CDR3 regions were amplified. The TCR CDR3 was amplified in a first-round RT-PCR using the HTBI primer set. MiXCR was run by TCRdb on the multiplex PCR reads, yielding one entry per CDR3 protein. The sample has nearly 750,000 distinct CDR3 sequences; roughly 32% are singletons. The data belong to a study of T cells in Graves' hyperthyroidism and ophthalmopathy. Whole-study results and caveats: Clonotypes that were expanded in thyroid above 0.001 mostly appeared in blood too.

This chain joins TRBV6-6 and TRBJ1-1, with D possibly TRBD1 on 6 matching bases. What was sequenced was blood. The source of this sequence is a woman aged 40 to 50 with Graves' hyperthyroidism. CDR3 loop: CASRTVQGWVSAFF. Here the CDR3 DNA reads TGTGCCAGCAGGACAGTACAGGGTTGGGTATCAGCTTTCTTT.